A selection of T cell receptor beta chains follows, all from one sample in a study of T cell responses to AZD1222 COVID-19 vaccine. Clones were sequenced by immunoSEQ multiplex PCR, and TCRdb holds only the in-frame ones, with some missing. The profile covers roughly 180,000 clones, with 75% to 90% appearing a single time and 6.9% taken by the ten largest. Material: peripheral blood, obtained on day 0 of AZD1222 vaccination. The receptor set was obtained from an adult in good health. Both conserved end residues are part of each CDR3. D genes are given only for firm matches. Some rows mark clone size as missing; the rest say once, few, many or name a class of expanded clone.

D | J | V | size | CDR3 | DNA
TRBD1 | TRBJ2-3 | TRBV3-1/TRBV3-2 | . | CASSNLDRVDTQYF | TGTGCCAGCAGCAACCTGGACAGGGTAGATACGCAGTATTTT
. | TRBJ2-5 | TRBV7-6 | . | CASSLGTSWETQYF | TGTGCCAGCAGCTTAGGAACTAGCTGGGAGACCCAGTACTTC
. | TRBJ1-5 | TRBV16 | . | CASSQPDVPVNQPQHF | TGTGCCAGCAGCCAACCCGACGTACCGGTCAATCAGCCCCAGCATTTT
. | TRBJ2-7 | TRBV4-1 | once | CASSQDATGPIYEQYF | TGCGCCAGCAGCCAAGATGCAACAGGGCCTATCTACGAGCAGTACTTC
. | TRBJ2-7 | TRBV3-1/TRBV3-2 | . | CASSVPPGEQYF | TGTGCCAGCAGCGTACCCCCTGGCGAGCAGTACTTC
TRBD1 | TRBJ2-2 | TRBV6-2/TRBV6-3 | once | CASSYSLTGANTGELFF | TGTGCCAGCAGTTATTCCCTCACAGGGGCGAACACCGGGGAGCTGTTTTTT
. | TRBJ1-2 | TRBV12-3/TRBV12-4 | . | CASSLGNYGYTF | TGTGCCAGCAGTTTGGGAAACTATGGCTACACCTTC
. | TRBJ1-5 | TRBV7-9 | . | CASSLAGQPQHF | TGTGCCAGCAGCTTAGCTGGACAGCCCCAGCATTTT
. | TRBJ2-7 | TRBV28 | few | CASRAPGTPIYEQYF | TGTGCCAGCAGGGCTCCCGGGACTCCGATCTACGAGCAGTACTTC
. | TRBJ1-6 | TRBV18 | . | CASSPWDGENSPLHF | TGTGCCAGCTCACCCTGGGACGGAGAAAATTCACCCCTCCACTTT
TRBD2 | TRBJ2-5 | TRBV24-1 | . | CATSDTSGEAETQYF | TGTGCCACCAGTGACACTAGCGGGGAGGCAGAGACCCAGTACTTC
TRBD2 | TRBJ2-5 | TRBV6-5 | . | CASSLGGFGETQYF | TGTGCCAGCAGCCTGGGGGGGTTTGGGGAGACCCAGTACTTC
TRBD1 | TRBJ2-7 | TRBV29-1 | once | CSVSGQGDYEQYF | TGCAGCGTTTCGGGACAGGGAGACTACGAGCAGTACTTC
. | TRBJ1-1 | TRBV5-1 | few | CASSLSVRGPEAFF | TGCGCCAGCAGCTTGTCTGTCAGGGGTCCCGAAGCTTTCTTT
. | TRBJ2-7 | TRBV4-1 | . | CASSQDYGSYEQYF | TGCGCCAGCAGCCAAGATTACGGATCCTACGAGCAGTACTTC
TRBD1 | TRBJ1-6 | TRBV28 | . | CARKEAGGNSPLHF | TGTGCCAGGAAAGAGGCAGGGGGGAATTCACCCCTCCACTTT
. | TRBJ1-2 | TRBV30 | . | CAWTGEVYGYTF | TGTGCCTGGACAGGGGAGGTCTATGGCTACACCTTC
. | TRBJ1-3 | TRBV7-7 | . | CASSLALGNTIYF | TGTGCTAGCAGCTTAGCGCTAGGTAACACCATATATTTT
. | TRBJ1-3 | TRBV27 | . | CASSRFSSGNTIYF | TGTGCCAGCAGTAGGTTCAGCTCTGGAAACACCATATATTTT